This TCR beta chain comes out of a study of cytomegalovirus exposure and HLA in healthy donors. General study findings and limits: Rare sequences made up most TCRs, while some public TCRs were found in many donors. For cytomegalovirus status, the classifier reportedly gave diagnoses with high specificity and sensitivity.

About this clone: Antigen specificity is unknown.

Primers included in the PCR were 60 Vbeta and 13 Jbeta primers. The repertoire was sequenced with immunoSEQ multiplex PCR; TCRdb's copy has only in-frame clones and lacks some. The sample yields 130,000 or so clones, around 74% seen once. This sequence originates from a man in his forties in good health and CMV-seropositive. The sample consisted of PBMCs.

DNA for the CDR3: TGTGCCAGCAGTTCCCGCCCGGGTGCCTACAATGAGCAGTTCTTC. It specifies CASSSRPGAYNEQFF. This chain connects TRBV6-6 to TRBJ2-1; D not certain. The germline V gene encodes CDR1 MNHNY and CDR2 SVGAGI (reference sequence). The CDR3 runs 15 residues. V was clipped by 4 bases and J by 2 bases, with 12 bases between them.